The 8 T cell receptor beta chains below were found in one sample sequenced in a study of T cell changes during pregnancy in multiple sclerosis. Produced via immunoSEQ multiplex PCR; TCRdb's table is partial and in-frame only. There are tens of thousands of clones in the sample; around 85% occur only once, and about 0.41% lies in the top ten. The material sequenced was CD4+ T cells from peripheral blood mononuclear cells, taken in the third trimester of pregnancy. Receptor source: a female donor with multiple sclerosis, enrolled in a pregnancy study.

The chain carries TRBV6-1 and TRBJ2-2; TRBD1 is a possible D gene (5 bases). The length of the CDR3 is 15 residues. Germline-derived CDR1 and CDR2 are MNHNS and SASEGT. V gave up 10 bases and J gave up 8 bases, with 23 bases separating them. The CDR3 is CAIKVGTGEVGELFF. DNA for the CDR3: TGTGCCATCAAGGTGGGAACAGGAGAGGTGGGGGAGCTGTTTTTT.

The chain combines TRBV12-5 with TRBJ2-1; tentatively, D is TRBD1 (6 bases). The V gene lost 3 bases and the J gene lost 0 bases, with 18 bases spanning the gap. The CDR3 contains 18 residues. CDR1 LGHNT and CDR2 FRNRAP come from the germline V gene. The CDR3 DNA follows: TGTGCTAGTGGTTTTGTCACTGGAGACAGGAGCTCCTACAATGAGCAGTTCTTC. Translating gives CASGFVTGDRSSYNEQFF. The variable domain in full, with the rest retrieved from reference TRBV12-5 and TRBJ2-1, is DARVTQTPRHKVTEMGQEVTMRCQPILGHNTVFWYRQTMMQGLELLAYFRNRAPLDDSGMPKDRFSAEMPDATLATLKIQPSEPRDSAVYFCASGFVTGDRSSYNEQFFGPGTRLTVL.

The chain employs TRBV5-1 and TRBJ2-7, with D possibly being TRBD1 (6 bases). Germline-derived CDR1 and CDR2 are SGHRS and YFSETQ. There are 17 residues in the CDR3. V was clipped by 1 base and J by 0 bases, with 17 bases between them. CDR3 amino acids: CASSLIFMQGSSYEQYF. CDR3 nucleotide sequence: TGCGCCAGCAGCTTGATATTTATGCAGGGGAGCTCCTACGAGCAGTACTTC.

V usage is TRBV28 and J usage is TRBJ1-2; D remains ambiguous. CDR3 length: 13 residues. The ends were cut back, 4 bases at V and 2 bases at J, with 8 bases in the middle. Germline loops: CDR1 MDHEN, CDR2 SYDVKM. CDR3 DNA sequence: TGTGCCAGCAGTTCGTCACAGAACTATGGCTACACCTTC. Translating gives CASSSSQNYGYTF.

The V call is TRBV4-3, the J call TRBJ2-3; 11 bases agree with TRBD1. The germline CDR1 and CDR2 sequences are LGHNA and YSLEER. The V segment lost 3 bases and the J segment 4 bases; nucleotides outside the gene matches: 9. The CDR3 runs 17 residues. DNA for the CDR3: TGCGCCAGCAGCCAGATGGGTGTGGGACAGGGGGCAGATACGCAGTATTTT. It is translated as CASSQMGVGQGADTQYF.

The CDR3 sequence: CASSVYSGAYNEQFF. The CDR3 bases are TGTGCCAGCAGTGTATATAGCGGGGCCTACAATGAGCAGTTCTTC. The rearrangement joins TRBV25-1 to TRBJ2-1; the match to TRBD2 covers 8 bases. Germline CDR1 reads MGHDK; CDR2 reads SYGVNS. The CDR3 sequence is 15 residues long. The trim removed 4 bases at V and 2 bases at J, leaving 4 bases unmatched.

The V and J genes are TRBV11-3 and TRBJ2-2; 7 positions match TRBD2. Trimming cost V 3 bases and J 5 bases; bases outside gene matches: 6. The CDR3 covers 15 residues. In germline, CDR1 is SGHNT, CDR2 YENEEA. The CDR3 sequence is CASSFSQGGTGELFF. The DNA for the CDR3 is TGTGCCAGCAGCTTTAGTCAGGGAGGGACCGGGGAGCTGTTTTTT.

The chain recombines TRBV6-1 with TRBJ2-1; 9 nucleotides line up with TRBD2. The junction had 12 bases not matched to a gene; V was cut back by 0 bases and J by 9 bases. This CDR3 has 17 amino acids. Per the germline V gene, CDR1 is MNHNS and CDR2 is SASEGT. The DNA for the CDR3 is TGTGCCAGCAGTGAAGCGCTTCTTGGGACTAGCTTCCGTGAGCAGTTCTTC. Translation gives CASSEALLGTSFREQFF.